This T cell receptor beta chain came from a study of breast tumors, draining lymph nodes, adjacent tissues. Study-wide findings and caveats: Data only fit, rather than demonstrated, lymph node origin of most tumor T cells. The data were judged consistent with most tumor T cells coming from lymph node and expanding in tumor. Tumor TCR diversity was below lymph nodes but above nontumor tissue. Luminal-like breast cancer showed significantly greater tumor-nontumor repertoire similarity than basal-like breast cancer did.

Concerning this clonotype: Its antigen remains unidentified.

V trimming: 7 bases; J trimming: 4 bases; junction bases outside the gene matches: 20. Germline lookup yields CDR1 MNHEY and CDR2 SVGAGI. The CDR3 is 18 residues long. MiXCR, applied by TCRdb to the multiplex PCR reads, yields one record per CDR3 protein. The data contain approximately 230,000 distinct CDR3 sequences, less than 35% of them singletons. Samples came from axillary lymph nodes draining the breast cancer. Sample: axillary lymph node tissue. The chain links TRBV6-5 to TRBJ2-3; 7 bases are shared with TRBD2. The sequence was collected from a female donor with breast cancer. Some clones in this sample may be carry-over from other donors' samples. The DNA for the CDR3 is TGTGCCAGCAATACGGGCGGGAGTTGGGTTCACCCCCCAGATACGCAGTATTTT. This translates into CASNTGGSWVHPPDTQYF.